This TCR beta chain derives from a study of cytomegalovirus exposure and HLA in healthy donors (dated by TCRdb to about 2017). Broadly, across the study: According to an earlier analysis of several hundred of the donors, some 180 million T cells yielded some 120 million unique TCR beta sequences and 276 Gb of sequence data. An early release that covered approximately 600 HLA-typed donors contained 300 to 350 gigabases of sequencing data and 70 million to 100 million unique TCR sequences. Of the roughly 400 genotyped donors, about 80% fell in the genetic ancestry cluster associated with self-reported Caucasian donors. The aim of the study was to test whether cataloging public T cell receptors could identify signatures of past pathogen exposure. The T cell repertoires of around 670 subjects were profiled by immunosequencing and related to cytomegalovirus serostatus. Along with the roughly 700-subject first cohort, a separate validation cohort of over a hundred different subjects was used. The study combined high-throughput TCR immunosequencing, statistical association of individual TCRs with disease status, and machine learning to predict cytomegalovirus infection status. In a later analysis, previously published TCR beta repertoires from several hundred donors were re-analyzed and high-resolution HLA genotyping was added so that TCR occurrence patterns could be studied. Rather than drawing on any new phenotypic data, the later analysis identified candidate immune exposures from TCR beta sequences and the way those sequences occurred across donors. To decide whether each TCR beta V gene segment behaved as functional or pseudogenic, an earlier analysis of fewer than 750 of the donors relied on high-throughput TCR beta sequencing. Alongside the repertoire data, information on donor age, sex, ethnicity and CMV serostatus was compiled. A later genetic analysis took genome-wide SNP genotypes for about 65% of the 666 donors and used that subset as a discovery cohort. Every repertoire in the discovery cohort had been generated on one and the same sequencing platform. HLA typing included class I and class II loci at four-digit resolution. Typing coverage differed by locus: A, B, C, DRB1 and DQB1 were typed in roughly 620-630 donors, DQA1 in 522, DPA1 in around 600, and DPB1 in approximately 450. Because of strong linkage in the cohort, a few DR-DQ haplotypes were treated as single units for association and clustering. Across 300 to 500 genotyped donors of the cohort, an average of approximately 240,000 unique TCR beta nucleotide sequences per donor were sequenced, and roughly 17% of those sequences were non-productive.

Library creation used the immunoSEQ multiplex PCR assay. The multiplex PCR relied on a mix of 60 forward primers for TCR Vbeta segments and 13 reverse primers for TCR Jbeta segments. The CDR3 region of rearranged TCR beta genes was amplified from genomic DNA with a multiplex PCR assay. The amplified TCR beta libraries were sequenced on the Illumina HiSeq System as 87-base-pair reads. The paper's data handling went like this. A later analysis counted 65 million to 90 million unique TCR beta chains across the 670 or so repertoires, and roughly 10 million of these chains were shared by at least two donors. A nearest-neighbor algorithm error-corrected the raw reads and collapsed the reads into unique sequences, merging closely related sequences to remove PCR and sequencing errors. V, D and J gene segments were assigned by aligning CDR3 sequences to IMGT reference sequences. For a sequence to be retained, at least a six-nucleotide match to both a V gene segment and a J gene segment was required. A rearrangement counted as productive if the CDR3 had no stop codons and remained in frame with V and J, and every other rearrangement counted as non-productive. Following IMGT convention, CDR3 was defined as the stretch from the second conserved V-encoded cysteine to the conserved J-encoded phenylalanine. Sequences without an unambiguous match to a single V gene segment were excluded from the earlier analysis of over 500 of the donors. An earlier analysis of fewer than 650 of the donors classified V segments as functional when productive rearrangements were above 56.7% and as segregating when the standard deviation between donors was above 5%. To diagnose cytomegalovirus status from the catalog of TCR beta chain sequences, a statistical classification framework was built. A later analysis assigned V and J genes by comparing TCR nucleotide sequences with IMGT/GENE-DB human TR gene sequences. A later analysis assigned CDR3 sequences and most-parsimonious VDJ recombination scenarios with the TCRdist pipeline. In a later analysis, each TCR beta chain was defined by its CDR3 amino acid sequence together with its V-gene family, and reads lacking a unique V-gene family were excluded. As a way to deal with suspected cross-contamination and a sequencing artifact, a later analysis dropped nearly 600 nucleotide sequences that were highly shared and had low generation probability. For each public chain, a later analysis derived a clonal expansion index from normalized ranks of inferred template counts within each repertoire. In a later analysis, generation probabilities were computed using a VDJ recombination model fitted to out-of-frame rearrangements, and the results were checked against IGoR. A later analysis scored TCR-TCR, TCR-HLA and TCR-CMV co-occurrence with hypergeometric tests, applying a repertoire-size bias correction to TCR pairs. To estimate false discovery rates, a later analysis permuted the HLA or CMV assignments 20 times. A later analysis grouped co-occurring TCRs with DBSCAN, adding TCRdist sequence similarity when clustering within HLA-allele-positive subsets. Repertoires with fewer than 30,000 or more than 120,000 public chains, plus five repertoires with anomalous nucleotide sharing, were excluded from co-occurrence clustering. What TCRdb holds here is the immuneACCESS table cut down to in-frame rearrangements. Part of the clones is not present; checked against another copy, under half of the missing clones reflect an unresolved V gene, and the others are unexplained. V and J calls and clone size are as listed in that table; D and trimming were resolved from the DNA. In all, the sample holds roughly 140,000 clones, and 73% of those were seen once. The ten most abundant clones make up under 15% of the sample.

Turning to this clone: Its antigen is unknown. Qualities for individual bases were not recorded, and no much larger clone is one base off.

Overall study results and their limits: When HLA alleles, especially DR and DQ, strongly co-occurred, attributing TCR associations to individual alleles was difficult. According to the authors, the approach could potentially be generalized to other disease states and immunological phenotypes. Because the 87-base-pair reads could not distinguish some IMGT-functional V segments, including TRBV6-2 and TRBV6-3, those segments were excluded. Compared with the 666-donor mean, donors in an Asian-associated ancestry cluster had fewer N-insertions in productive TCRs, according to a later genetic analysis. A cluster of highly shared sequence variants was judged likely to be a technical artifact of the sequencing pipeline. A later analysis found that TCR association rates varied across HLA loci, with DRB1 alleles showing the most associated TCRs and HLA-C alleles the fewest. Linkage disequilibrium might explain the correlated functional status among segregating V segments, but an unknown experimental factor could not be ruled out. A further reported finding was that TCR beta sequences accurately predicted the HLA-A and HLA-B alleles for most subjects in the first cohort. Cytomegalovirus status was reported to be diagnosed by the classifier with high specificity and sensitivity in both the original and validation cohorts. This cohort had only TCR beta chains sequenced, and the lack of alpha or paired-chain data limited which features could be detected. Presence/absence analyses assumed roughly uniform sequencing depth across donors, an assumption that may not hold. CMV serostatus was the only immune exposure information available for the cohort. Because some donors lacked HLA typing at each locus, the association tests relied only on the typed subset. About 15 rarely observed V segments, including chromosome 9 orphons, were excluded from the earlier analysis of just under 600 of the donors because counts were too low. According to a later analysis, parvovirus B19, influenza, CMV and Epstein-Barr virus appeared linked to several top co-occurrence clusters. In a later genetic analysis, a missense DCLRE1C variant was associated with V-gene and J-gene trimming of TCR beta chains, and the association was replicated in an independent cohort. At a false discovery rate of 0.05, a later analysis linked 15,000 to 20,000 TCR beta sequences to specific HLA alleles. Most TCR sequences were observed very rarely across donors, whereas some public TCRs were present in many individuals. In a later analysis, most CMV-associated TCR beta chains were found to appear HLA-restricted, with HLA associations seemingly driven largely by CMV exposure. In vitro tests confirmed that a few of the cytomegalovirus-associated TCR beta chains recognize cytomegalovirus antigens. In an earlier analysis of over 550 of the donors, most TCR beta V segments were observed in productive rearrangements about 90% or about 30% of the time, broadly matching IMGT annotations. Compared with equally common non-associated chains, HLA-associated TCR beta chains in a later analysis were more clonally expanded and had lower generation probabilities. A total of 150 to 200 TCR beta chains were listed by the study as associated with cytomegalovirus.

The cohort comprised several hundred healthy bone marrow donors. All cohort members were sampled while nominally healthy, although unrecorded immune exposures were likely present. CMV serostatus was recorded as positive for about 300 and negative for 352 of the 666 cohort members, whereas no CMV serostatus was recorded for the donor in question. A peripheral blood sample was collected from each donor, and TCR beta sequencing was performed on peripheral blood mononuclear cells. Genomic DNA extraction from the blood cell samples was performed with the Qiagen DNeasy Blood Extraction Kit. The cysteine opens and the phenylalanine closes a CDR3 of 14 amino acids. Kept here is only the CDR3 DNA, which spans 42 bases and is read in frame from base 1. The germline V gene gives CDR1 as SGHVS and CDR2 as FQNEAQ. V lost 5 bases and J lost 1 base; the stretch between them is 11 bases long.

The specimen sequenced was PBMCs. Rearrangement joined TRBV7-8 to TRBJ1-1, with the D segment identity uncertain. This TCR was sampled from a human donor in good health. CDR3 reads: CASSPRGSNTEAFF. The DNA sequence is TGTGCCAGCAGCCCTAGAGGATCGAACACTGAAGCTTTCTTT. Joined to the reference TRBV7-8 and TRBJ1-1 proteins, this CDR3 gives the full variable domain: GAGVSQSPRYKVAKRGQDVALRCDPISGHVSLFWYQQALGQGPEFLTYFQNEAQLDKSGLPSDRFFAERPEGSVSTLKIQRTQQEDSAVYLCASSPRGSNTEAFFGQGTRLTVV.